This TCR beta chain derives from a study of blood T cell repertoires in COVID-19. On the study more broadly: Italy, Spain and the United States were the sources of the convalescent and acute COVID-19 samples. Nucleic acid was either cDNA or gDNA, and it came from T cells, B-cell-depleted T cells, or PBMCs.

Original processing methods: Reference gene primer amplification gave nucleated cell count estimates. This table comes from immunoSEQ multiplex PCR, and its TCRdb copy is limited to in-frame clones, with some not included. V and J calls and clone size are copied from that table; D and trimming were computed from the DNA. The sample records around 140,000 clones, around 78% being singletons. This CDR3 has 11 residues. Between the trimmed V and J ends, which lost 1 base and 5 bases, there was a span of 3 bases. CDR1 and CDR2 (germline): MDHEN, SYDVKM. This clone was picked up one time. This clonotype was obtained from a woman aged 55-69 years with acute or convalescent COVID-19. The V call is TRBV28, the J call TRBJ2-7, with D hard to call. Material for sequencing was peripheral blood. The CDR3: CASSLFNEQYF. DNA for the CDR3: TGTGCCAGCAGTTTATTCAACGAGCAGTACTTC.